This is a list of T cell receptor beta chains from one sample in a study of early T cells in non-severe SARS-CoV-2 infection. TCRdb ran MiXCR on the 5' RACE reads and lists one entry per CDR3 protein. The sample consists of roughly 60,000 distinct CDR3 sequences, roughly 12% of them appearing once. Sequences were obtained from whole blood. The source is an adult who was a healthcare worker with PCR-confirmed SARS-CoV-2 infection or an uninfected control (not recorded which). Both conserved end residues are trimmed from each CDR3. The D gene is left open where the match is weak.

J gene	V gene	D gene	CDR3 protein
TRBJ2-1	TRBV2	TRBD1	ASSRDRGRRNEQF
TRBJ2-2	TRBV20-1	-	SARGGQITGELF
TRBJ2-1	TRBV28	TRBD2	ASSLAASGYNEQF
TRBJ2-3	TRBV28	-	ASSWSGSTDTQY
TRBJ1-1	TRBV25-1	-	ASTAPGWTEAF
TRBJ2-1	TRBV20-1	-	SARDVARGDYNEQF
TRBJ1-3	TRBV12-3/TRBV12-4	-	ASSPFGNTIY
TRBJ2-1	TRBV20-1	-	STSGVAEQF
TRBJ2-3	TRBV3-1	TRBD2	ASSHLAGGADTQY
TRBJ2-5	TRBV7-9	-	ASSSTVLLPETQY
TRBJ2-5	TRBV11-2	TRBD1	ASSPGQGTYQETQY
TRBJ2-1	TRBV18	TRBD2	ASSVLAGDDNEQF
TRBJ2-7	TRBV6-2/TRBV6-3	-	ASTVGNSYEQY
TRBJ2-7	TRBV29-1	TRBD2	SAEGLAGGWSEQY
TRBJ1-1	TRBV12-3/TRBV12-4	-	ASSLIGGATEAF
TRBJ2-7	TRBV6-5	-	ASSLYGRVAGDKQY
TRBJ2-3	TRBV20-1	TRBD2	SARELLAGDTDTQY
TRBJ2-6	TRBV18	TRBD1	ASSPGRTGEGANVLT
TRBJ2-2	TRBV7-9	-	ASRLGNTGELF
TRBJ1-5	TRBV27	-	ASSWSGGQPQH
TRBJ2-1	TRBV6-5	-	ASRTLGVGGEQF
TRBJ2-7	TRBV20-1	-	SARLSSYEQY
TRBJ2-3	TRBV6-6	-	ASSWGTDTQY
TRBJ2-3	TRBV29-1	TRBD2	SAPAGGADTQY
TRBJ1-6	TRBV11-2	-	ASSLVEDSPLH
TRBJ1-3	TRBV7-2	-	ASSLATGPGNTIY
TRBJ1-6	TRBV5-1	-	TSSLSGAAGYNSPLH
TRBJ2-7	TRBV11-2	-	ASSLIYEQY
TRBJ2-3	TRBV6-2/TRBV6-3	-	ASSTNRGLGVDTQY
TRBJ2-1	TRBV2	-	ASSVNEKIDEQF
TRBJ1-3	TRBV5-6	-	ASRQGLHSGNTIY
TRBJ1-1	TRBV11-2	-	ASSLDAYAAGFDTEAF
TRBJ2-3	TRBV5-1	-	ASSRSGASPDTQY
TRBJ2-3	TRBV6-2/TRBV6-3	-	ASSRERVTQY
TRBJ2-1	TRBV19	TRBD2	ASLSAGDSLNEQF
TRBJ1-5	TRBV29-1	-	SVEGGGNQPQH
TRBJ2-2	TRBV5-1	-	ASSNEGNTGELF
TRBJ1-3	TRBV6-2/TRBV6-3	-	ASRQTDTRTGNTIY
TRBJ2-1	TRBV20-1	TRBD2	SARLAGRFNEQF
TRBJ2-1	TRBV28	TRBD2	ASSSPLGLAGERGNNEQF
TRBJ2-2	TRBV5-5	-	ASSLNQGRAGELF
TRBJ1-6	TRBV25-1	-	ASSEYNPASSPLH
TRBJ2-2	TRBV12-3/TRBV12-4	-	ASKPNTGELF
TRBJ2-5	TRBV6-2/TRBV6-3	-	ASNPLPLETQY
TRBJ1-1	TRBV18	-	ASSQRHGRPNTEAF
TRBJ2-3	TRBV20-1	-	SATPGTGGDTQY
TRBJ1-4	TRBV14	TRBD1	ASSKKTGDGQKLF
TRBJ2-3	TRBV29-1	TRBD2	SVGPSGSADTQY
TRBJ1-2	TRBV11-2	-	ASSLVDRASNYGYT
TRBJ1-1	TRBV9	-	ASGTRGGKEAF
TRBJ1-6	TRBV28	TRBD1	ASRDRDNSPLH
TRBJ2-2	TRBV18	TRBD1	ASSPPRTGTGELF
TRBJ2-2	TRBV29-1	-	SVGDTGELF
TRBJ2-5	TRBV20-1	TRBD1	STRRGQGETQY
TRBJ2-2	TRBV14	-	ASSHRAPGELF
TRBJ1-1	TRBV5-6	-	ASSLEANTEAF